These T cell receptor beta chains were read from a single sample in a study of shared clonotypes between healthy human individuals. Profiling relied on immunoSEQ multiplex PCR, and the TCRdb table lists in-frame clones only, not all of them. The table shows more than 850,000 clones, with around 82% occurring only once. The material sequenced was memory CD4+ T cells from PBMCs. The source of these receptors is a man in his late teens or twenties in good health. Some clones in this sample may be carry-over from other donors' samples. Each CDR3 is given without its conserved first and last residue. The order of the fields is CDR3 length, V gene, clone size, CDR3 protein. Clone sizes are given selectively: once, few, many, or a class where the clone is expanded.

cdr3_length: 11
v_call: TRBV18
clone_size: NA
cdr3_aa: ASSQGTTDTQY

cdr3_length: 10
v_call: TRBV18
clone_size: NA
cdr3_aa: ASSKGNTEAF

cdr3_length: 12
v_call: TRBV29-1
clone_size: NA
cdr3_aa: SAAGTRETGELF

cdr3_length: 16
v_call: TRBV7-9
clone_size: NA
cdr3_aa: ASSLEYASGHFTDTQY

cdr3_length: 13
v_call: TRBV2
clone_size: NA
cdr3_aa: ASSAFRGNDSPLH

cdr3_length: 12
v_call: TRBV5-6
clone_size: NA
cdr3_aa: ASSRGLGAYEQY

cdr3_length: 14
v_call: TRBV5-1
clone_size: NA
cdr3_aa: ASNLEGQGAPDTQY

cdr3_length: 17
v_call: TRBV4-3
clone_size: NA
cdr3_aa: ASSQDRGTGGSGADTQY

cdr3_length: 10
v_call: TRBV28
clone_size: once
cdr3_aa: ASSFQSYGYT

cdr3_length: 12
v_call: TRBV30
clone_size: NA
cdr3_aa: AWLPGLAGNEQF

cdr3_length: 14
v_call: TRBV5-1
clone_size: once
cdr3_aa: ASSQMGQGPYNEQF

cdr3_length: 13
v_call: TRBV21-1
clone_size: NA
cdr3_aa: ASSTGTSNSYEQY

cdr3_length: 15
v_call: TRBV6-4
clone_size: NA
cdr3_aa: ASTARGPSSGANVLT

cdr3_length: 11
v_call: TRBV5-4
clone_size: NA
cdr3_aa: ASSLGPEETQY

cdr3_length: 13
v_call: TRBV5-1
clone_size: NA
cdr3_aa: ASRGLDRYQETQY

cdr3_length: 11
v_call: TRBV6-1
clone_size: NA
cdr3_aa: ASSIFGGYGYT

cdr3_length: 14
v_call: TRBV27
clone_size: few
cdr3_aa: ASSLSKAGGTDTQY

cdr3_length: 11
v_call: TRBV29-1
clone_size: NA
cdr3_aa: SAQRGGPDEQF

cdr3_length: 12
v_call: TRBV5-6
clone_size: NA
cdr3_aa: ASSGAGGGETQY

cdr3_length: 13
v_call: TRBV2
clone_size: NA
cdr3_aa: ASRSSGLAGETQY

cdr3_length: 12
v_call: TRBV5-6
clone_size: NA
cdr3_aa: ASSLTTAPNGYT

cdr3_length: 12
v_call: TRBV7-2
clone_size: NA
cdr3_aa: ASSWTAANSPLH

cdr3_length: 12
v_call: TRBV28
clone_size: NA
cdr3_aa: ASSGDRGTYEQY

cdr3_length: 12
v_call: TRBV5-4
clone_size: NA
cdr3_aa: ASSLRTEDEKLF

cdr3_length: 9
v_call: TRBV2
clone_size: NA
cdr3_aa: ASSEVKTQY

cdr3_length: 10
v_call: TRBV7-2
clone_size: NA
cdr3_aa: ARSSTNQPQH

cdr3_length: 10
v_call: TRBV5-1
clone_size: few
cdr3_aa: ASSLVENIQY

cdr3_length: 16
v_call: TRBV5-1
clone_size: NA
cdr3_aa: ASSSTGTGGAIGETQY

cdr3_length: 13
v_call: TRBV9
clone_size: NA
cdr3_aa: ASSVTSGNTGELF

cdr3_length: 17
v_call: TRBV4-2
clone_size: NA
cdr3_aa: ASSQEAVGRTSGANVLT

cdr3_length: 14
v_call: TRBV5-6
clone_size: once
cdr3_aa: ASSAGTSGGLGEQF

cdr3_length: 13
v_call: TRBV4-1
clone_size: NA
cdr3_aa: ASSRQGLAEETQY

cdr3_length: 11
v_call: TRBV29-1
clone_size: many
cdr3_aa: SVARTGDTEAF

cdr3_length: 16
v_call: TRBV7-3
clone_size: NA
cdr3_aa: ASSLGQGTSGRAETQY

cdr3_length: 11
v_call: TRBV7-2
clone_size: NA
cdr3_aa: ASTRVAGGEQY

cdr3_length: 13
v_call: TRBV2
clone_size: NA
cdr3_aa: ASAGTVVSFGGYT

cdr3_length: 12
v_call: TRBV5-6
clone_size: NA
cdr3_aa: ASSLGTSAETQY

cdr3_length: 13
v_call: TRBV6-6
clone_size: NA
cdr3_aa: ASSLTGVPSYEQY

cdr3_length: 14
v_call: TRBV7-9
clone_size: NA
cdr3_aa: ASSPLGTFGSYEQY

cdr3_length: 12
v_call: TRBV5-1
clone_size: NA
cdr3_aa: ASSLEKSGEKLF

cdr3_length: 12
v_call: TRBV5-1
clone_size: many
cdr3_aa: ASSGTGKTDTQY

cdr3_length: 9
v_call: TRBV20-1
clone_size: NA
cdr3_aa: SAAHGGAQY

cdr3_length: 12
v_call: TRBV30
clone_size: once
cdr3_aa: ACQDRGWDSPLH